Below, one T cell receptor beta chain is given with its context. Germline V CDR1 and CDR2: LGHNA, YNFKEQ. The germline V and J ends were trimmed by 6 bases and 0 bases, with 14 bases remaining between them. This CDR3 comprises 15 residues. The assay was immunoSEQ multiplex PCR, and TCRdb's table has in-frame clones only and misses some. Of about 270,000 clones in the sample, around nine tenths were seen once. The sample belongs to a study of blood T cell repertoires in COVID-19. Sequencing was done on a sample of peripheral blood. This TCR derives from a man between 50 and 59 years old with acute or convalescent COVID-19. The genes are TRBV4-2 and TRBJ1-2; maybe TRBD1 (6 bases). Here the CDR3 reads CASSPRDTSNYGYTF. In DNA form, the CDR3 reads TGTGCCAGCAGTCCAAGGGACACATCTAACTATGGCTACACCTTC.